This passage covers 6 T cell receptor beta chains from one sample sequenced in a study of cytomegalovirus exposure and HLA in healthy donors. Produced via immunoSEQ multiplex PCR; TCRdb's table is partial and in-frame only. The repertoire holds approximately 260,000 clones, approximately 83% seen once, with roughly 1.2% in the top ten. Sequencing was carried out using PBMCs. The source of these receptors is a woman aged 25 to 39 in good health and CMV-seropositive.

A single count supports this clone. CDR3 DNA: TGTGCCAGCAGTCTCACGGGGGACAGGGACGCCGGGGAGCTGTTTTTT. Translation gives CASSLTGDRDAGELFF. This chain joins TRBV27 and TRBJ2-2; 9 bases are shared with TRBD1. J gave up 6 bases and V 5 bases, and 10 bases lay outside the gene matches. There are 16 residues in the CDR3. CDR1 MNHEY and CDR2 SMNVEV come from the germline V gene (reference sequence).

The V gene is TRBV5-1, the J gene TRBJ2-7, with D unclear. From germline, CDR1 is SGHRS and CDR2 YFSETQ. This CDR3 spans 14 amino acids. V gave up 3 bases and J gave up 2 bases, with 12 bases separating them. The CDR3 DNA follows: TGCGCCAGCAGCTCCCATTCCCCGGCCTACGAGCAGTACTTC. Protein: CASSSHSPAYEQYF.

The V call is TRBV5-4, the J call TRBJ1-4; TRBD1 matches 9 bases. CDR3 length: 16 amino acids. Germline V gives CDR1 SGHNT, CDR2 YYREEE (reference sequence). V lost 0 bases, J lost 7 bases, and 7 bases stayed unmatched. CDR3: CASSLAGGQGGEKLFF. As DNA, the CDR3 is TGTGCCAGCAGCTTGGCCGGGGGACAGGGCGGTGAAAAACTGTTTTTT.

J is TRBJ2-4 and V is TRBV4-1; TRBD1 aligns across 9 bases. Germline assignment: CDR1 MGHRA and CDR2 YSYEKL. With 1 base clipped from V and 5 bases from J, the junction kept 6 bases outside the gene matches. This CDR3 is built from 16 residues. This chain's CDR3 is CASSQATGQGQNIQYF. CDR3 DNA: TGCGCCAGCAGCCAAGCGACGGGACAGGGCCAAAACATTCAGTACTTC.

The V call is TRBV9, the J call TRBJ1-2; D is unresolved. The CDR3 is 13 residues long. The germline gives CDR1 SGDLS, CDR2 YYNGEE. V was clipped by 3 bases and J by 8 bases, with 14 bases between them. The DNA for the CDR3 is TGTGCCAGCAGCGCTACTGTGGTTACGGGCTACACCTTC. Encoded protein: CASSATVVTGYTF.

The CDR3 protein is CASSDLTGTDYNEQFF. DNA of the CDR3: TGTGCCAGCAGTGACCTTACCGGGACAGACTACAATGAGCAGTTCTTC. J is TRBJ2-1 and V is TRBV6-4, with 7 bases identical to TRBD1. J gave up 3 bases and V 2 bases, and 7 bases lay outside the gene matches. Germline CDR1 reads MRHNA; CDR2 reads SNTAGT. The CDR3 has 16 amino acids.